This TCR beta chain was obtained from a study of blood T cell repertoires in COVID-19. Participant age was about 18 to 89 years, and participants resided in around 24 US areas. In assigning cohorts, the study relied on participant-reported clinical history. Before being deemed recovered, Cohort 3 donors had two negative PCRs, clearance, or symptom resolution. Trimming pared 0 bases from V and 4 bases from J, leaving 13 bases between. This CDR3 is built from 15 residues. The germline V gene encodes CDR1 SGDLS and CDR2 YYNGEE. Measured with immunoSEQ multiplex PCR; TCRdb has only the in-frame clones, and not every one. Among about 480,000 clones listed, roughly nine tenths were seen once.

This chain uses TRBV9 with TRBJ1-1, with D possibly TRBD1 on 5 matching bases. The sequenced material came from PBMCs or T cells enriched from blood (not recorded which). The source of this sequence is a woman aged 60-75 years who had recovered from COVID-19. The CDR3 region has the DNA TGTGCCAGCAGCGTAGGGCGGGGGTCGGGCACTGAAGCTTTCTTT. Residues: CASSVGRGSGTEAFF.